The 5 T cell receptor beta chains reported below all come from one sample, sequenced in a study of blood T cell repertoires in COVID-19. The table came from immunoSEQ multiplex PCR; TCRdb's copy has only in-frame clones and leaves some out. The sample holds about 300,000 clones, nearly 90% seen once. The sequencing input was peripheral blood. These receptors came from a woman in her 30s with COVID-19, enrolled during active disease.

The chain recombines TRBV6-1 with TRBJ2-7; tentatively, D is TRBD2 (6 bases). This CDR3 has 12 amino acids. Trimming removed 3 bases from V and 8 bases from J, with 11 bases in between. Germline lookup yields CDR1 MNHNS and CDR2 SASEGT. CDR3 protein: CASSERGQQQYV. In DNA form, the CDR3 reads TGTGCCAGCAGTGAGCGGGGTCAGCAGCAGTACGTC.

The chain links TRBV7-9 to TRBJ1-1; the D gene is possibly TRBD1 (5 bases). CDR1 is SEHNR and CDR2 is FQNEAQ in the germline V gene (reference sequence). This CDR3 contains 13 residues. Between the trimmed V and J ends, which lost 4 bases and 6 bases, there was a span of 12 bases. The CDR3 region has the DNA TGTGCCAGCAGCTACGGGGGTATCGCTGAAGCTTTCTTT. Its protein is CASSYGGIAEAFF.

The chain links TRBV30 to TRBJ1-1, with 7 bases that match TRBD1. The CDR3 extends over 14 amino acids. Trimming at V came to 2 bases and at J to 5 bases, leaving 8 bases not matched to a gene. In germline, CDR1 is GTSNPN, CDR2 SVGIG (reference sequence). The CDR3 coding sequence is TGTGCCTGGAGTCCGGACAGGTCTGGGACTGAAGCTTTCTTT. Protein sequence: CAWSPDRSGTEAFF.

The chain is built from TRBV6-5 and TRBJ1-5; 8 bases match TRBD1. Germline V CDR1 and CDR2: MNHEY, SVGAGI. The CDR3 has 13 amino acids. The V segment lost 8 bases and the J segment 4 bases; nucleotides outside the gene matches: 4. CDR3 residues: CASWRDRNQPQHF. The CDR3 DNA sequence: TGTGCCAGCTGGCGGGACAGGAATCAGCCCCAGCATTTT.

The chain employs TRBV28 and TRBJ2-3; 12 bases agree with TRBD2. V lost 9 bases to trimming and J lost 6 bases; unmatched junction nucleotides: 16. CDR1 and CDR2 (germline): MDHEN, SYDVKM. The CDR3 sequence is 17 residues long. CDR3: CASFSGTSGSRLDTQYF. The CDR3 DNA reads as TGTGCCAGTTTCTCCGGGACTAGCGGGTCCCGATTGGATACGCAGTATTTT.